This T cell receptor beta chain was recorded in a study of cytomegalovirus exposure and HLA in healthy donors. Findings of the study overall: Immune exposure information comprised only CMV serostatus. Later on, an analysis tied about 17,000 TCR beta sequences to HLA alleles at 0.05 false discovery rate. Most TCRs appeared rarely, but some public TCRs recurred in many donors.

Primers included in the PCR were 60 Vbeta and 13 Jbeta primers. Sequencing used immunoSEQ multiplex PCR; TCRdb keeps in-frame clones, though not all of them. The sample's table shows around 150,000 clones. The V end was cut by 4 bases, the J end by 7 bases, with 16 bases between. CDR3 length: 14 residues. Germline V lookup: CDR1 LNHDA, CDR2 SQIVND (reference sequence). Concerning this clone itself: Its cognate antigen is unknown.

The sample comprised PBMCs. The gene calls are TRBV19 and TRBJ1-2, with D perhaps TRBD1 (6 bases). The TCR comes from a man in his forties in good health and CMV-seronegative. CDR3 nucleotide sequence: TGTGCCAGTAGTACACAGGGCCTTGGACGTGGCTACACCTTC. It yields the protein CASSTQGLGRGYTF.